What follows describes a single T cell receptor beta chain. The data belong to a study of blood T cells in healthy people across ages. V gave up 6 bases and J gave up 2 bases, with 16 bases separating them. Germline CDR1 reads SEHNR; CDR2 reads FQNEAQ (reference sequence). The CDR3 covers 15 residues. The use of a sample-barcoded 5' primer and a J-beta primer mix characterized a second PCR of roughly 7 to 11 cycles. TCRdb re-called the 5' RACE reads with MiXCR, one entry per CDR3 protein. The sample yields around 1,700,000 distinct CDR3 sequences, over 25% seen once. The chain employs TRBV7-9 and TRBJ2-5, with D maybe TRBD2 (6 bases). Sequencing input: blood. The sequence came from a woman in her twenties or thirties in good health. Here the CDR3 DNA reads TGTGCCAGCAGTCGGATTCTCGGGAGTCAAGAGACCCAGTACTTC. Residues: CASSRILGSQETQYF.